This passage covers 9 T cell receptor beta chains from one sample sequenced in a study of breast tumors, draining lymph nodes, adjacent tissues. The lymph nodes were axillary draining lymph nodes from breast cancer patients. MiXCR, run by TCRdb on the multiplex PCR reads, gives a single entry per CDR3 protein. There are around 290,000 distinct CDR3 sequences in the sample; roughly 31% occur only once, and 1.1% lies in the top ten. The sample comprised axillary lymph node tissue. These receptors all stem from a female donor with breast cancer. Some clones in this sample may be carry-over from other donors' samples.

On this clonotype itself: The final CDR3 position lacks the conserved phenylalanine or tryptophan, pointing to a likely read error. V and J are TRBV19 and TRBJ1-5, with 7 bases that match TRBD1. This CDR3 is built from 16 residues. CDR1 is LNHDA, CDR2 SQIVND, per germline (reference sequence). The CDR3 DNA sequence: TGTGCCAGTAGTATCGGACAGGTCTTCTACAATGAGCCCCAGCATTCT. Protein: CASSIGQVFYNEPQHS.

This clonotype was observed a few times. CDR3 sequence reads: CASMGGSYEQYF. The CDR3 DNA reads TGTGCCAGCATGGGGGGCTCCTACGAGCAGTACTTC. The chain couples TRBV6-2 or TRBV6-3 to TRBJ2-7; possible D gene TRBD2, 6 bases. Trimming left V 7 bases short and J 0 bases short, with 7 bases between. This CDR3 comprises 12 residues. Germline values: CDR1 MNHEY, CDR2 SVGEGT.

This clonotype came up once. Just one base apart from a much larger clone, this may be a read error. The rearrangement links TRBV6-1 to TRBJ2-7, with a weak D call TRBD2 (6 bases). Germline assignment: CDR1 MNHNS and CDR2 SASEGT. V was pared by 4 bases and J by 6 bases, with 16 bases between. This CDR3 is 14 amino acids long. CDR3 sequence: CASSVQDGSGEQYF. CDR3 coding DNA: TGTGCCAGCAGTGTCCAGGACGGGAGTGGCGAGCAGTACTTC.

Worth noting for this clonotype: Possible read error: a much larger clone is one base away. The chain uses TRBV5-4 and TRBJ2-2; 7 bases fit TRBD2. This CDR3 comprises 16 residues. The germline CDR1 and CDR2 sequences are SGHNT and YYREEE (reference sequence). V was clipped by 5 bases and J by 7 bases; unmatched bases: 14. The DNA for the CDR3 is TGTGCCAGCAGTCCCCCAAGGGCGGGAGTCCGCGGGGAGCTGTTTTTT. This gives the protein CASSPPRAGVRGELFF.

CDR3 in amino acids: CASSLAGLAGGTYEHF. The CDR3 bases are TGCGCCAGCAGCTTGGCCGGACTAGCGGGAGGAACCTACGAGCATTTT. This chain joins TRBV5-1 and TRBJ1-5; D unclear. Germline CDR1 SGHRS, CDR2 YFSETQ. Trimming cost V 0 bases and J 14 bases, with 24 bases left between them. This CDR3 region has 16 residues.

This clonotype was observed a handful of times. This may come from a read error, since a much larger clone is one base off. V gene TRBV6-5 combines with J gene TRBJ2-2, with D possibly matching TRBD2 (6 bases). There are 13 residues in the CDR3. The germline gives CDR1 MNHEY, CDR2 SVGAGI. V dropped 5 bases and J dropped 6 bases, with 10 bases sitting between them. Written as DNA, the CDR3 is TGTGCCAGCAGTCACGGCGGGGCCGGGGAGCTGTTTTTT. This encodes CASSHGGAGELFF.

About this clonotype: It may be a read error: a sequence one base away is much more abundant. The genes are TRBV11-2 and TRBJ2-3; 8 positions agree with TRBD2. The germline V gene has CDR1 SGHAT and CDR2 FQNNGV. The CDR3 runs 16 residues. With V trimmed by 2 bases and J by 0 bases, 4 bases remained unmatched. The CDR3 reads CASSLFGRASTDTQYF. The CDR3 DNA reads as TGTGCCAGCAGCTTATTCGGGAGGGCTAGCACAGATACGCAGTATTTT.

This clonotype was observed at least ten times. The chain joins TRBV6-6 to TRBJ1-6, with D possibly being TRBD1 (5 bases). There are 15 residues in the CDR3. CDR1 MNHNY and CDR2 SVGAGI come from the germline V gene (reference sequence). The germline V and J ends were trimmed by 0 bases and 6 bases, with 9 bases remaining between them. The CDR3 DNA reads TGTGCCAGCAGTTACTCGGCAGGGCCTAATTCACCCCTCCACTTT. Translating gives CASSYSAGPNSPLHF.

Regarding this clonotype: No conserved phenylalanine or tryptophan ends this CDR3, so it is likely a read error. The V and J genes are TRBV2 and TRBJ2-7; 7 nucleotides match TRBD1. The V and J ends lost 2 bases and 5 bases, in that order; junction bases with no gene match: 9. The CDR3 consists of 15 residues. Germline-derived CDR1 and CDR2 are SNHLY and FYNNEI. CDR3 sequence: CASSEHMDRSHEQYC. Written as DNA, the CDR3 is TGTGCCAGCAGTGAACACATGGACAGGTCCCACGAGCAGTACTGC.